The source of this TCR beta chain is a study of shared clonotypes between healthy human individuals. Regarding the study as a whole: Sample collection involved blood only; tissue repertoires are likely different.

Trimming removed 1 base from V and 0 bases from J, with 19 bases in between. This CDR3 comprises 19 residues. CDR1 SEHNR and CDR2 FQNEAQ come from the germline V gene (reference sequence). On this clone: The antigen remains undetermined.

Here immunoSEQ multiplex PCR was the method, and the copy in TCRdb shows in-frame clones only, minus some. The table has approximately 1.5 million clones, less than 99% seen once. This clonotype was obtained from a man aged 25-45 years in good health. The chain employs TRBV7-9 and TRBJ1-3; D is possibly TRBD1 (6 bases). The sample taken for sequencing was naive CD4+ T cells sorted from blood. Subset given: CD45RA+ positively selected. CDR3 DNA: TGTGCCAGCAGCTTAGAAATGGCCTGGGGGGCAAGCTCTGGAAACACCATATATTTT. Residues: CASSLEMAWGASSGNTIYF. Supplemented by reference TRBV7-9 and TRBJ1-3, the full variable domain reads DTGVSQNPRHKITKRGQNVTFRCDPISEHNRLYWYRQTLGQGPEFLTYFQNEAQLEKSRLLSDRFSAERPKGSFSTLEIQRTEQGDSAMYLCASSLEMAWGASSGNTIYFGEGSWLTVV.